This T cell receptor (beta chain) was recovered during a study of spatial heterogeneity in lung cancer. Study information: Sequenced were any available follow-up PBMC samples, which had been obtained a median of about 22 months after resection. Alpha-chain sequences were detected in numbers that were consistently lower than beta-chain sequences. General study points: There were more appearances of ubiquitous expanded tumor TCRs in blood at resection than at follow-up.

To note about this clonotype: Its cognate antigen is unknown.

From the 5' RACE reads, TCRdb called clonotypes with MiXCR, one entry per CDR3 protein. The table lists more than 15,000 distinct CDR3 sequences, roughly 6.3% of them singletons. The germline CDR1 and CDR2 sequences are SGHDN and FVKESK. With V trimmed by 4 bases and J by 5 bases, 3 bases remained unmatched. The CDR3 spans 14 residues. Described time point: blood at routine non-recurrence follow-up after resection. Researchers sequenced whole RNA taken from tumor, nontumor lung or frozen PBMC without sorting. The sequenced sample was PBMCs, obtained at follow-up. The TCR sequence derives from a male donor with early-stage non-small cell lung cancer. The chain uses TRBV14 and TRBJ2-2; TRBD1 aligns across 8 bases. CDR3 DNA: TGTGCCAGCAGCCGACAGGGGACGACCGGGGAGCTGTTTTTT. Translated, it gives CASSRQGTTGELFF.